The sequence of this T cell receptor (beta chain) was determined in a study of CD8 T cell repertoires and HIV-1 epitope variants. Study at large: Tested: three Gag epitope families, Nef HW9 and YT9. Equal numbers of autologous T cell-negative cells presented antigen to enriched T cells. IL-2, IL-7 and IL-15 were added on days 3 and 7 of roughly ten-day cultures.

Using immunoSEQ multiplex PCR, the repertoire was profiled, and TCRdb retains in-frame clones only, with some absent. Of 2,400 or so clones detected, less than 65% appear once; the ten largest clones hold 48%. In the case of this clone: The antigen is not known.

The sequencing input was cultured CD8+ T cells derived from PBMCs. This sequence originates from a male donor with HIV.

The CDR3 is CASSQGSGGFYTEAFF. DNA for the CDR3: TGCGCCAGCAGCCAAGGGTCGGGTGGATTTTACACTGAAGCTTTCTTT. V is TRBV4-3 and J is TRBJ1-1; D is undetermined. CDR3 size: 16 residues. The germline V gene has CDR1 LGHNA and CDR2 YSLEER. Trimming left V 1 base short and J 3 bases short, with 15 bases between.